This T cell receptor (beta chain) was identified in a study of T-cell reconstitution after alpha-beta-depleted transplantation in children. Study-level points and caveats: Alpha-beta T cells present about two months after transplant were reported to originate from several hundred expanded graft clones.

Notes on this clonotype: Its antigen is not known.

For TCRbeta, the library was prepared with unique molecular identifiers. From the PCR reads, TCRdb called clonotypes with MiXCR, one entry per CDR3 protein. This table has 700,000 to 850,000 distinct CDR3 sequences, roughly 15% appearing once. Germline V gene data show CDR1 as SEHNR and CDR2 as FQNEAQ (reference sequence). The V and J ends lost 6 bases and 8 bases, in that order; junction bases with no gene match: 9. CDR3 size: 15 residues. The sample consisted of PBMCs, mostly from graft donor cells, taken 360 days after TCRalphabeta/CD19-depleted stem cell transplant. The rearrangement joins TRBV7-9 to TRBJ2-6; 8 bases agree with TRBD2. The sequence came from a male patient under 18 who had a stem cell transplant for acute lymphoblastic leukemia, so the T cells may come from the graft donor. DNA for the CDR3: TGTGCCAGCAGTTTTTCAAGCGGGGGCCCCAACGTCCTGACTTTC. Its protein product is CASSFSSGGPNVLTF.